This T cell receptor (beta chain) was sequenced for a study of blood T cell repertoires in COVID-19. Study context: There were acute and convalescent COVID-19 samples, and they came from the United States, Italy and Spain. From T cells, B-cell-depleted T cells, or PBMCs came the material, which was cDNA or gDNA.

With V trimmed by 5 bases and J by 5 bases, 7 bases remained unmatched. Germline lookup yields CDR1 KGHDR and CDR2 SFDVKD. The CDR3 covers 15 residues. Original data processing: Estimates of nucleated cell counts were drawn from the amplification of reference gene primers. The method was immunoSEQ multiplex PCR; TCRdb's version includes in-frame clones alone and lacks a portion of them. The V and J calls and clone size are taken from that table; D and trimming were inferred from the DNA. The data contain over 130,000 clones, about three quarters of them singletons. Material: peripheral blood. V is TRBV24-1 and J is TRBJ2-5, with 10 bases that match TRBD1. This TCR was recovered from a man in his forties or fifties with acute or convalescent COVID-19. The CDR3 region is CATSGRQGAWETQYF. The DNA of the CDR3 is TGTGCCACCAGTGGTAGACAGGGGGCTTGGGAGACCCAGTACTTC.